The 20 T cell receptor beta chains below all came from one sample that was sequenced in a study of T cell repertoires in aging, cancer and after chemotherapy (dated 2019 in TCRdb). The sequencer listed for this sample is Illumina MiSeq. Using a mixed TRB-A/B primer pool, multiplex touch-down PCR amplified rearranged TRB sequences covering the V, D and J segments. TCRdb handled the public reads itself, with Q25 trimming in fastp and clone calling in MiXCR, and kept productive beta chains. Each entry merges the rows of one CDR3 protein and shows their most common DNA and genes. The sample contains about 8,700 distinct CDR3 sequences, under 35% of them found a single time. The leading ten clones occupy approximately 3% of the sample. TCR beta rearrangements were amplified from genomic DNA extracted from peripheral blood rather than from sorted cells or RNA. Sequenced: blood. Every receptor here comes from a human donor in good health.

This clonotype was picked up one time. The CDR3 sequence: CASSRDSAVETQYF. The CDR3 DNA reads as TGCGCCAGCAGCCGGGACAGTGCGGTGGAGACCCAGTACTTC. The gene calls are TRBV5-1 and TRBJ2-5, with 7 bases matching TRBD1. Looked up from germline, CDR1 is SGHRS and CDR2 is YFSETQ. V lost 4 bases, J lost 5 bases, and 8 bases stayed unmatched. The CDR3 consists of 14 residues.

CDR3 amino acids: CASSDQGLGETQYF. In DNA, the CDR3 is TGTGCCAGCAGCGACCAGGGGCTGGGGGAGACCCAGTACTTC. The chain combines TRBV5-6 with TRBJ2-5; a possible D gene is TRBD1 (6 bases). V dropped 4 bases and J dropped 5 bases, with 15 bases sitting between them. Germline lookup yields CDR1 SGHDT and CDR2 YYEEEE. The CDR3 loop spans 14 amino acids.

This clonotype was seen a few times. J is TRBJ2-7 and V is TRBV27; weak D call: TRBD2 (6 bases). Deletions cut 6 bases from V and 2 bases from J, with 14 bases between. Germline CDR1 MNHEY, CDR2 SMNVEV (reference sequence). This CDR3 region has 14 residues. DNA of the CDR3: TGTGCCAGCAGCTCGGGACTGGGGGCCTACGAGCAGTACTTC. Residues: CASSSGLGAYEQYF.

This chain uses TRBV15 with TRBJ2-3; 10 nucleotides agree with TRBD2. The CDR3 runs 19 residues. The ends lost 8 bases at V and 4 bases at J; junction bases unmatched: 21. CDR1 is LNHNV, CDR2 YYDKDF, per germline (reference sequence). The CDR3 spells CATSSPRGASGRRADTQYF. CDR3 sequence (DNA): TGTGCCACCTCATCCCCGAGGGGGGCTAGCGGGAGAAGGGCAGATACGCAGTATTTT.

Judged by abundance, this clonotype is large. The chain recombines TRBV20-1 with TRBJ1-2; no clear D gene. V lost 1 base to trimming and J lost 8 bases, with 11 bases between them. This CDR3 region has 12 residues. The germline CDR1 and CDR2 sequences are DFQATT and SNEGSKA (reference sequence). CDR3 amino acids: CSARGGGLGYTF. The CDR3 nucleotides are TGCAGTGCTAGAGGAGGAGGGCTGGGCTACACCTTC.

This clonotype has just a few counts. For the CDR3, the DNA is TGTGCCAGCACCCGACCCGGGACTAGCGGGAGGAACGACGAGCAGTACTTC. Amino acids: CASTRPGTSGRNDEQYF. The V call is TRBV12-3 or TRBV12-4, the J call TRBJ2-7; 15 bases line up with TRBD2. CDR3 length: 17 residues. Losses at the gene ends were 7 bases for V and 5 bases for J; bases not matched to a gene: 12.

This clonotype was counted only a few times. The chain recombines TRBV28 with TRBJ2-2; a weak D match, TRBD1 (5 bases). This CDR3 is 12 amino acids long. Deletions cut 6 bases from V and 5 bases from J, with 7 bases between. The V gene's germline CDR1 is MDHEN and CDR2 SYDVKM. The CDR3 DNA sequence: TGTGCCAGCAGCCCAGGGACCGGGGAGCTGTTTTTT. It translates to CASSPGTGELFF.

The chain couples TRBV6-2 or TRBV6-3 to TRBJ2-1; D may be TRBD1 (6 bases). Trimming stripped 2 bases from V and 8 bases from J, with 13 bases between. The CDR3 sequence is 14 residues long. Germline values: CDR1 MNHEY, CDR2 SVGEGT. The CDR3 here is CASSYKGVVDEQFF. The CDR3, as DNA: TGTGCCAGCAGTTACAAGGGGGTTGTGGATGAGCAGTTCTTC.

The chain carries TRBV27 and TRBJ2-4; 7 bases are shared with TRBD1. Germline CDR1 and CDR2: MNHEY and SMNVEV (reference sequence). The CDR3 runs to 16 residues. J gave up 0 bases and V 5 bases, and 7 bases lay outside the gene matches. The CDR3 sequence is CASSPRGGLAKNIQYF. The CDR3 DNA reads TGTGCCAGCAGTCCCCGAGGGGGCCTAGCCAAAAACATTCAGTACTTC.

The chain is built from TRBV5-6 and TRBJ1-5; no definite D call. The length of the CDR3 is 15 residues. CDR1 is SGHDT, CDR2 YYEEEE, per germline. V gave up 2 bases and J gave up 1 base, with 10 bases separating them. The CDR3 is CASSFADVSNQPQHF. In DNA form, the CDR3 reads TGTGCCAGCAGCTTCGCAGACGTAAGCAATCAGCCCCAGCATTTT. The whole variable domain, remainder taken from reference TRBV5-6 and TRBJ1-5, is DAGVTQSPTHLIKTRGQQVTLRCSPKSGHDTVSWYQQALGQGPQFIFQYYEEEERQRGNFPDRFSGHQFPNYSSELNVNALLLGDSALYLCASSFADVSNQPQHFGDGTRLSIL.

The J gene is TRBJ2-6, the V gene TRBV19; perhaps TRBD1 as D (5 bases). CDR3 size: 15 residues. Germline V lookup: CDR1 LNHDA, CDR2 SQIVND (reference sequence). Trimming took off 4 bases at V and 1 base at J, with 8 bases between the two ends. The CDR3 loop is CASSSGASGANVLTF. The CDR3 nucleotides read TGTGCCAGTAGTAGTGGGGCGTCTGGGGCCAACGTCCTGACTTTC. The full variable domain, in which reference TRBV19 and TRBJ2-6 provide the parts outside the CDR3, is DGGITQSPKYLFRKEGQNVTLSCEQNLNHDAMYWYRQDPGQGLRLIYYSQIVNDFQKGDIAEGYSVSREKKESFPLTVTSAQKNPTAFYLCASSSGASGANVLTFGAGSRLTVL.

Only a few counts were recorded for this clonotype. The chain carries TRBV18 and TRBJ2-1; D may be TRBD2 (5 bases). Germline CDR1 is KGHSH and CDR2 is LQKENI. V was pared by 1 base and J by 7 bases, with 11 bases between. The CDR3 runs to 14 residues. CDR3 region: CASSPLNEGNEQFF. CDR3 bases: TGTGCCAGCTCACCACTGAATGAGGGTAATGAGCAGTTCTTC.

This clonotype was found a few times. The CDR3 nucleotides read TGTGCCAGCAGTTCGGCTGTTGTGGGTGAGCAGTTCTTC. Residues: CASSSAVVGEQFF. The chain joins TRBV27 to TRBJ2-1; D unresolved. The germline gives CDR1 MNHEY, CDR2 SMNVEV (reference sequence). Trimming removed 4 bases from V and 9 bases from J, with 13 bases in between. This CDR3 is built from 13 residues.

Note on this clonotype: Compared with germline, one end of the junction differs, possibly owing to a read error. Written as DNA, the CDR3 is TGCAGTGCCCAACGTAAGGGCCTCGGGACCGATGAGCAGTTATTC. It yields the protein CSAQRKGLGTDEQLF. V gene TRBV20-1 combines with J gene TRBJ2-1, with D tentatively TRBD1 or TRBD2 (5 bases each). The germline V gene has CDR1 DFQATT and CDR2 SNEGSKA (reference sequence). The CDR3 length is 15 residues.

This sequence joins TRBV12-3 or TRBV12-4 and TRBJ1-2, with a possible D match to TRBD1 (5 bases). V was shortened by 6 bases and J by 1 base, with 12 bases between the two germline ends. The CDR3 has 14 amino acids. CDR3 sequence: CASRGTADNYGYTF. CDR3 nucleotide sequence: TGTGCCAGCAGGGGGACTGCAGATAACTATGGCTACACCTTC.

This clonotype was observed a few times. The rearrangement joins TRBV6-1 to TRBJ2-7; no clear D. The CDR3 sequence is 11 residues long. The germline V and J ends were trimmed by 7 bases and 6 bases, with 10 bases remaining between them. Germline V lookup: CDR1 MNHNS, CDR2 SASEGT. The CDR3 bases are TGTGCCAGCACCTTGCATAGCGAGCAGTACTTC. Protein: CASTLHSEQYF.

The table lists this clonotype with a few counts. CDR3 sequence: CASSYGGADNEKLFF. CDR3 nucleotide sequence: TGTGCCAGCAGTTACGGCGGGGCTGATAATGAAAAACTGTTTTTT. The chain employs TRBV6-5 and TRBJ1-4, with D perhaps TRBD1 (5 bases). The V and J ends lost 2 bases and 4 bases respectively, with 11 bases between them. The CDR3 consists of 15 residues. CDR1 is MNHEY, CDR2 SVGAGI, per germline.

The count of this clonotype is one. The chain carries TRBV11-2 and TRBJ1-1, with a possible D match to TRBD1 (5 bases). CDR3 length: 14 residues. V was shortened by 3 bases and J by 5 bases, with 13 bases between the two germline ends. CDR1 and CDR2 (germline): SGHAT, FQNNGV. This CDR3 reads CASSFDPGTTEAFF. Written as DNA, the CDR3 is TGTGCCAGCAGCTTCGACCCCGGGACGACTGAAGCTTTCTTT.

The chain links TRBV6-7 to TRBJ2-1; unclear D gene. TRBV6-7 is filed as an ORF, its function uncertain. CDR3 size: 8 residues. V was cut by 10 bases and J by 15 bases, with 10 bases left in between. CDR3 amino acids: CATGRPFF. Written as DNA, the CDR3 is TGTGCCACCGGGCGTCCGTTCTTC.

This chain connects TRBV10-3 to TRBJ1-5; possible D gene TRBD1, 5 bases. The CDR3 is 14 amino acids. Trimming left V 3 bases short and J 3 bases short, with 9 bases between. Germline V gene data show CDR1 as ENHRY and CDR2 as SYGVKD. The CDR3: CAISDPGYNQPQHF. Written as DNA, the CDR3 is TGTGCCATCAGTGATCCAGGGTACAATCAGCCCCAGCATTTT.